This T cell receptor (beta chain) was sequenced in a study of prognosis after radiotherapy for stage I lung cancer. Study-wide background: Nobody among the patients got concurrent therapy with stereotactic body radiotherapy.

Genomic DNA was subjected to two-round multiplex PCR for amplification of TCR beta CDR3. Used in first-round PCR were primers specific to each TRBV and TRBJ gene. TCRdb re-analysed the multiplex PCR reads in MiXCR, keeping a single row per CDR3 protein. Of 15,000 to 20,000 distinct CDR3 sequences listed, 45% to 50% are singletons. The CDR3 consists of 12 residues. The germline gives CDR1 SGHAT, CDR2 FQNNGV. Trimming pared 0 bases from V and 8 bases from J, leaving 7 bases between. The sequences come from PBMCs, collected before or after stereotactic body radiation therapy (not recorded which). The chain carries TRBV11-2 and TRBJ1-2; maybe TRBD1 (5 bases). The source of this sequence is a donor at least 50 years old with non-small cell lung cancer. The CDR3 loop is CASSLEGEGYTF. The CDR3 DNA follows: TGTGCCAGCAGCTTAGAGGGGGAAGGCTACACCTTC.